This T cell receptor beta chain was identified in a study of molecular identifiers for immune sequencing clone quantification. Study summary: Sequencing covered four of five parts into which replicate RNA from about 20,000 or 100,000 naive CD8 cells was split.

Ten or more counts support this clonotype. TCRdb reprocessed the PCR reads with MiXCR, giving one entry per CDR3 protein. The sample carries about 640,000 distinct CDR3 sequences, roughly 21% recorded once. When naive CD8 T cells were sorted, they were gated as CD8+CD4-CCR7+CD45RA+. V shed 0 bases and J shed 4 bases, with 13 bases lying between them. CDR3 length: 15 residues. Germline V lookup: CDR1 MNHEY, CDR2 SVGAGI. The rearrangement joins TRBV6-5 to TRBJ2-7, with D maybe TRBD1 (6 bases). This receptor was identified in a human donor in good health. Some libraries in this study had Jurkat cell RNA spiked in. Sequenced: naive CD8+ T cells from blood, with Jurkat cell RNA spiked in. Subset: FACS-sorted CD8+CD4-CCR7+CD45RA+ naive T cells. CDR3 coding DNA: TGTGCCAGCAGTTACTCGAAAGGTACAGGGTACGAGCAGTACTTC. Amino acid sequence: CASSYSKGTGYEQYF.